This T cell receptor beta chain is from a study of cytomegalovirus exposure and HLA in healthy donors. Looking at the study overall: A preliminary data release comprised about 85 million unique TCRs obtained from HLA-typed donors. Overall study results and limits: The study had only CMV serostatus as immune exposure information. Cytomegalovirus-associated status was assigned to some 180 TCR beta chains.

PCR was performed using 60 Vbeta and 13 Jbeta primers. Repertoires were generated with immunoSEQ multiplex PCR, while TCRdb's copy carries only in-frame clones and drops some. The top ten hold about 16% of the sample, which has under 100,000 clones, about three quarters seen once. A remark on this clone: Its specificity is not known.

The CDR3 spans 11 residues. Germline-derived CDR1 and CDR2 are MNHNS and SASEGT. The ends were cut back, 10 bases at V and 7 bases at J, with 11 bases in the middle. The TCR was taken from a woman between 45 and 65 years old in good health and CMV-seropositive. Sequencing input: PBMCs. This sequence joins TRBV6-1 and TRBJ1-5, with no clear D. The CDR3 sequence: CATAREQPQHF. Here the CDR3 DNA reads TGTGCCACCGCCCGGGAGCAGCCCCAGCATTTT.